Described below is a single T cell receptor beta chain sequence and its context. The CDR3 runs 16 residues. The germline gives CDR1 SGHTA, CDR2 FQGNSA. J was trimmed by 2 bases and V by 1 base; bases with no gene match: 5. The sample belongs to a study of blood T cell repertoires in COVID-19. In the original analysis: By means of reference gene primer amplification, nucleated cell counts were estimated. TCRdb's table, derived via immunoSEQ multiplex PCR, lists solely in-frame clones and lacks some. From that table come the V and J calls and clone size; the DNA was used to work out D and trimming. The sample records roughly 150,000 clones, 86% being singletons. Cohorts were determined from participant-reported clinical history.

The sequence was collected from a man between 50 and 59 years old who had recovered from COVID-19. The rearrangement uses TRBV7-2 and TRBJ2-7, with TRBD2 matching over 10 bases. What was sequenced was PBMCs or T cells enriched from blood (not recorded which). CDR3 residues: CASSLGRLAGAYEQYF. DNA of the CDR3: TGTGCCAGCAGCTTAGGCAGGCTAGCGGGGGCCTACGAGCAGTACTTC.